This T cell receptor beta chain was observed in a study of T cells in women clearing cervical HPV infection. About the research overall: Case blood was drawn a median approximately 150 days after lesion detection.

Clones were sequenced by immunoSEQ multiplex PCR, and TCRdb holds only the in-frame ones, with some missing. The sample data list about 12,000 clones. Comments on this clone: Its antigen is as yet unknown. The observed sequence ends 3 residues before the CDR3 terminus, with the missing tail filled in from the germline J gene.

General study results and limits: It is unknown whether associations predate infection; no effector/memory or HPV-specific sorting.

Looked up from germline, CDR1 is SGHTA and CDR2 is FQGNSA. The length of the CDR3 is 15 residues. Trimming pared 1 base from V and 3 bases from J, leaving 12 bases between. Sequencing was done on a sample of blood buffy coat. This TCR was sampled from a woman aged 18 to 69 with a cervical HPV16 infection that either progressed to CIN3+ or cleared (not recorded which). The chain uses TRBV7-2 and TRBJ2-5; maybe TRBD2 (5 bases). The CDR3 loop is CASSLGASREETQYF. The sequenced CDR3 bases are TGTGCCAGCAGCTTAGGTGCTAGCAGAGAAGAGACC.